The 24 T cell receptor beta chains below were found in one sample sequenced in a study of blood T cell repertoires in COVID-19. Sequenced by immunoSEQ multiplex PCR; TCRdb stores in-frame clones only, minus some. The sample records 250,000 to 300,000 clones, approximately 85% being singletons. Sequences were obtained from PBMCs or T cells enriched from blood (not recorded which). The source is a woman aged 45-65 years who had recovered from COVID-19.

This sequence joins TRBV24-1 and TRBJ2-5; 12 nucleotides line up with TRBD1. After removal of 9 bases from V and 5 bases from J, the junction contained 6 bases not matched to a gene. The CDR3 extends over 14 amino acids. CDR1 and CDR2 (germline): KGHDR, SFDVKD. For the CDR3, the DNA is TGTGCCACCCCCGGGACAGGGGGCGAGGAGACCCAGTACTTC. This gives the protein CATPGTGGEETQYF.

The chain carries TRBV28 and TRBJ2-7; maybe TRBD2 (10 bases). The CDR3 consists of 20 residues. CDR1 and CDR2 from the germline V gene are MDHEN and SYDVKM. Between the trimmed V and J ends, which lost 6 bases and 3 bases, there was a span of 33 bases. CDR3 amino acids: CASRGDRERLAGWEGYEQYF. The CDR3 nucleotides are TGTGCCAGCAGGGGGGACAGGGAACGACTAGCGGGTTGGGAGGGCTACGAGCAGTACTTC.

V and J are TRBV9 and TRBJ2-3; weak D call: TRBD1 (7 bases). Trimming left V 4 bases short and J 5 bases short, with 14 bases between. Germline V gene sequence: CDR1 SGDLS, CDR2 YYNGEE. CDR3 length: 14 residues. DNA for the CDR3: TGTGCCAGCAGCAGAGACAGGGAGGTAGATACGCAGTATTTT. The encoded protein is CASSRDREVDTQYF.

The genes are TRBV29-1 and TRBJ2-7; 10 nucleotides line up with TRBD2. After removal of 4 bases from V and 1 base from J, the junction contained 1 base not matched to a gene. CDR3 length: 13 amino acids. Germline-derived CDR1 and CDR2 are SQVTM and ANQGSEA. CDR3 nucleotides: TGCAGCGTTGGGACTAGCGGATCCTACGAGCAGTACTTC. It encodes CSVGTSGSYEQYF.

The CDR3 nucleotides read TGTGCCAGCAGTCGACAGGGACCGCAGCCCCAGCATTTT. It translates to CASSRQGPQPQHF. The genes are TRBV27 and TRBJ1-5, with TRBD1 matching over 7 bases. CDR1 MNHEY and CDR2 SMNVEV come from the germline V gene (reference sequence). With 5 bases clipped from V and 7 bases from J, the junction kept 5 bases outside the gene matches. This CDR3 comprises 13 residues.

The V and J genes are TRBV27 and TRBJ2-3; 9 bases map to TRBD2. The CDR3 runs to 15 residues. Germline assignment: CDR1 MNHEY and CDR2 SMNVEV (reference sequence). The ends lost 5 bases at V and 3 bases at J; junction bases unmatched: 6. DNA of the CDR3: TGTGCCAGCAGTATAGCGGGAGCTATTACAGATACGCAGTATTTT. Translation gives CASSIAGAITDTQYF.

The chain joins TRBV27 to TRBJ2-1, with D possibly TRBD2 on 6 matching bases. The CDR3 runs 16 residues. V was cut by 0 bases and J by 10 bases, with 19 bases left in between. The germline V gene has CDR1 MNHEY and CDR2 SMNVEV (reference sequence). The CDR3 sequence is CASSLSNWDFSREQFF. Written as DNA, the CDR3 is TGTGCCAGCAGTTTATCGAACTGGGACTTCTCCAGGGAGCAGTTCTTC.

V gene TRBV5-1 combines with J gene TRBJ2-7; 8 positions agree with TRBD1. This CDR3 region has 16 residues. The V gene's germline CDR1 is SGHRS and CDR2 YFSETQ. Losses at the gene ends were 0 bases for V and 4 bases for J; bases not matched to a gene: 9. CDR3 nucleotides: TGCGCCAGCAGCTTGGCCTTGTTGACAGGGGCTTACGAGCAGTACTTC. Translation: CASSLALLTGAYEQYF.

The CDR3 coding sequence is TGTGCCAGTACAGACAGGGGACCTCAAGAGACCCAGTACTTC. Translated: CASTDRGPQETQYF. The chain carries TRBV19 and TRBJ2-5; 8 nucleotides align to TRBD1. Germline CDR1 is LNHDA and CDR2 is SQIVND (reference sequence). The CDR3 is 14 residues long. Trimming at V came to 7 bases and at J to 2 bases, leaving 6 bases not matched to a gene. The complete variable domain, with remaining parts taken from reference TRBV19 and TRBJ2-5, reads DGGITQSPKYLFRKEGQNVTLSCEQNLNHDAMYWYRQDPGQGLRLIYYSQIVNDFQKGDIAEGYSVSREKKESFPLTVTSAQKNPTAFYLCASTDRGPQETQYFGPGTRLLVL.

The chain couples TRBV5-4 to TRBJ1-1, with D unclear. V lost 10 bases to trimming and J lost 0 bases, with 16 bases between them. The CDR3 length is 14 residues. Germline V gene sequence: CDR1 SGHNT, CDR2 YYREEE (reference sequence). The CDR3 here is CAYQWRSMNTEAFF. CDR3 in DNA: TGTGCCTATCAATGGAGGTCCATGAACACTGAAGCTTTCTTT.

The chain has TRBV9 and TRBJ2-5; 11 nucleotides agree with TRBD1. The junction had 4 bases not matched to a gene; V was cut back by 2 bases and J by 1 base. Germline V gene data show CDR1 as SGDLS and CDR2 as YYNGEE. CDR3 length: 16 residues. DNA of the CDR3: TGTGCCAGCAGCGTCGGGACAGGGGGTTCCCAAGAGACCCAGTACTTC. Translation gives CASSVGTGGSQETQYF.

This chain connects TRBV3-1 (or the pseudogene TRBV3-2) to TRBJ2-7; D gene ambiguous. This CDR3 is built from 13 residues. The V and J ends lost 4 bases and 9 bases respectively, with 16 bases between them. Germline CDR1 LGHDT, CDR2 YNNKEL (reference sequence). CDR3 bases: TGTGCCAGCAGCCTAGACGGAGTCATGGGGCAGTACTTC. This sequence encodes CASSLDGVMGQYF.

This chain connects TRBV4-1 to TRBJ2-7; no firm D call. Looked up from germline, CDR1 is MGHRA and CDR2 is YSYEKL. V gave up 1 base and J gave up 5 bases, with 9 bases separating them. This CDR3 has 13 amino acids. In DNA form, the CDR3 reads TGCGCCAGCAGCCAAGTCCTGGCGGACGAGCAGTACTTC. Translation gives CASSQVLADEQYF.

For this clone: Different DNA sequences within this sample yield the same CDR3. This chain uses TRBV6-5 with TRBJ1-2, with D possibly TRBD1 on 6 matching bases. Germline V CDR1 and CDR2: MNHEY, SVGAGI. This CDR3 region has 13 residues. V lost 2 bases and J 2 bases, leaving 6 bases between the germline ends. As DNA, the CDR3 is TGTGCCAGCAGTTACGACAGGAACTATGGCTACACCTTC. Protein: CASSYDRNYGYTF.

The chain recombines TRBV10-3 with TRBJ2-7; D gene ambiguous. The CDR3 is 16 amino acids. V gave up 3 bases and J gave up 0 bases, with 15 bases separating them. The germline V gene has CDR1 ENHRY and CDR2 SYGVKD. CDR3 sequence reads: CAISDPSRVSSYEQYF. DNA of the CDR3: TGTGCCATCAGTGATCCCTCCCGGGTCAGCTCCTACGAGCAGTACTTC.

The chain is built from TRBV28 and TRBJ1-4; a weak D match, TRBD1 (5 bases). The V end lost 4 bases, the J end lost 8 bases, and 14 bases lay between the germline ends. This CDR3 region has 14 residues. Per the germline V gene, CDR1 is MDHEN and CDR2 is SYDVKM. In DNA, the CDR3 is TGTGCCAGCAGTTCAACGCGGGGACCGGAAAAACTGTTTTTT. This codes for CASSSTRGPEKLFF.

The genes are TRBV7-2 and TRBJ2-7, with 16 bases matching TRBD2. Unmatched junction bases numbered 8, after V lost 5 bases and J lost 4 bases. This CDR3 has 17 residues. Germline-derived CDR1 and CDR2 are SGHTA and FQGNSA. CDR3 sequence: CASSVGTSGRGTYEQYF. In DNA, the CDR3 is TGTGCCAGCAGCGTCGGGACTAGCGGGAGGGGTACATACGAGCAGTACTTC.

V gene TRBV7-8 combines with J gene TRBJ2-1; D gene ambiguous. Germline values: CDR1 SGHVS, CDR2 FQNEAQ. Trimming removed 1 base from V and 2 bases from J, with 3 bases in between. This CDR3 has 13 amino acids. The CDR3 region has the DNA TGTGCCAGCAGCTTAGTCGCCTACAATGAGCAGTTCTTC. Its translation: CASSLVAYNEQFF.

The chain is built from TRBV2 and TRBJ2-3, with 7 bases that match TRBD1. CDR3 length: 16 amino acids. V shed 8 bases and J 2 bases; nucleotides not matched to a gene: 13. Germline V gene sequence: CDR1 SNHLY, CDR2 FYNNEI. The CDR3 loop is CASGDSTGGFTDTQYF. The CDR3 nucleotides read TGTGCCAGCGGGGACAGCACCGGCGGATTCACAGATACGCAGTATTTT.

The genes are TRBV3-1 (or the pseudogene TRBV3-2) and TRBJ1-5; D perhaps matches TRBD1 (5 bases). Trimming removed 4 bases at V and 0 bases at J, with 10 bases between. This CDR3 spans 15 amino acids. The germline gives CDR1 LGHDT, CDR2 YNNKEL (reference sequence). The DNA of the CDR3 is TGTGCCAGCAGCCTATCCCAGGGTAGCAATCAGCCCCAGCATTTT. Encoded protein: CASSLSQGSNQPQHF.

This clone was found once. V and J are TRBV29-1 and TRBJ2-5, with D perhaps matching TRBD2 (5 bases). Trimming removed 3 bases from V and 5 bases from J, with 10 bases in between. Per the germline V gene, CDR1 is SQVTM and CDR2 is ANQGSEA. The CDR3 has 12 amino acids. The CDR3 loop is CSVDPGSETQYF. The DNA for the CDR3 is TGCAGCGTTGATCCGGGGTCTGAGACCCAGTACTTC.

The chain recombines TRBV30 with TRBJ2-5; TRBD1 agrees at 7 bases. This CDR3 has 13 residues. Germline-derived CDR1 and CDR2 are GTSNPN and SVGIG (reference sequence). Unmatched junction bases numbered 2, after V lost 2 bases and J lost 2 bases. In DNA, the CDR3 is TGTGCCTGGAGTCCAGGGGGTCAAGAGACCCAGTACTTC. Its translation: CAWSPGGQETQYF.

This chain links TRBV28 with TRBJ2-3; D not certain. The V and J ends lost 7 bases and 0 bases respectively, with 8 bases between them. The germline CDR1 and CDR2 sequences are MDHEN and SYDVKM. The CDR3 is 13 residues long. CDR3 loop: CASTERSTDTQYF. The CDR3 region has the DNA TGTGCCAGCACGGAGAGGAGCACAGATACGCAGTATTTT. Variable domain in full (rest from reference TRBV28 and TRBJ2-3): DVKVTQSSRYLVKRTGEKVFLECVQDMDHENMFWYRQDPGLGLRLIYFSYDVKMKEKGDIPEGYSVSREKKERFSLILESASTNQTSMYLCASTERSTDTQYFGPGTRLTVL.

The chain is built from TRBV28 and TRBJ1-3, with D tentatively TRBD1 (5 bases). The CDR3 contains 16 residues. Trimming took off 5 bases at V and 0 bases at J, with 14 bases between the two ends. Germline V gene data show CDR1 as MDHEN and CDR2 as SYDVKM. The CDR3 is CASSGAGQSSGNTIYF. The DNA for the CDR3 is TGTGCCAGCAGTGGCGCTGGACAATCCTCTGGAAACACCATATATTTT.